This is a list of T cell receptor beta chains from one sample in a study of Ad26.COV2.S vaccination and SARS-CoV-2 variants. TCRdb keeps only in-frame clones here, not all; method: immunoSEQ multiplex PCR. The table has some 290,000 clones, approximately 86% seen once. The source was peripheral blood, collected in a trial of Ad26.COV2.S vaccine versus placebo. Receptors were obtained from a person between 18 and 65 years old who received the Ad26.COV2.S COVID-19 vaccine or a placebo. The CDR3 runs from the conserved cysteine through the conserved F or W. A D gene is named only where the DNA matches it firmly. The size field is filled for only some rows; it gives once, few, many or a size class.

V: TRBV7-3; J: TRBJ2-5; size: .; D: .; CDR3: CASSLDGAQETQYF; DNA: TGTGCCAGCAGCTTAGATGGGGCCCAAGAGACCCAGTACTTC
V: TRBV27; J: TRBJ2-1; size: .; D: .; CDR3: CASSLSNYYNEQFF; DNA: TGTGCCAGCAGTTTATCGAACTATTACAATGAGCAGTTCTTC
V: TRBV27; J: TRBJ1-2; size: .; D: TRBD1; CDR3: CASSPTGQVDFYGYTF; DNA: TGTGCCAGCAGTCCTACGGGACAGGTGGATTTTTATGGCTACACCTTC
V: TRBV5-1; J: TRBJ2-1; size: .; D: .; CDR3: CASSPTSGRGNEQFF; DNA: TGCGCCAGCAGTCCTACAAGTGGCCGAGGGAATGAGCAGTTCTTC
V: TRBV3-1/TRBV3-2; J: TRBJ2-4; size: .; D: TRBD2; CDR3: CASSQDAGGAIQYF; DNA: TGTGCCAGCAGCCAAGACGCGGGAGGGGCCATTCAGTACTTC
V: TRBV5-1; J: TRBJ2-3; size: .; D: .; CDR3: CASSFTRDRTDTQYF; DNA: TGCGCCAGCAGCTTCACCAGGGATCGCACAGATACGCAGTATTTT
V: TRBV28; J: TRBJ2-7; size: .; D: .; CDR3: CASGRYEQYF; DNA: TGTGCCTCGGGGCGCTACGAGCAGTACTTC
V: TRBV10-3; J: TRBJ2-2; size: .; D: .; CDR3: CAISSRAGELFF; DNA: TGTGCCATCAGTTCCCGGGCCGGGGAGCTGTTTTTT
V: TRBV6-5; J: TRBJ2-5; size: .; D: .; CDR3: CASSPSRETQYF; DNA: TGTGCCAGCAGTCCCAGCAGGGAGACCCAGTACTTC
V: TRBV7-6; J: TRBJ2-7; size: .; D: .; CDR3: CASSARTGFIGEQYF; DNA: TGTGCCAGCAGCGCTCGGACCGGGTTTATCGGCGAGCAGTACTTC
V: TRBV6-5; J: TRBJ1-1; size: .; D: .; CDR3: CASNLNGVTEAFF; DNA: TGTGCCAGCAATTTGAACGGAGTAACTGAAGCTTTCTTT
V: TRBV18; J: TRBJ2-7; size: .; D: .; CDR3: CASSPNQGSSEQYF; DNA: TGTGCCAGCTCACCTAATCAGGGATCCTCCGAGCAGTACTTC
V: TRBV27; J: TRBJ1-5; size: .; D: TRBD1; CDR3: CASSSSSGTGVNQPQHF; DNA: TGTGCCAGCAGTTCATCCTCCGGGACAGGGGTCAATCAGCCCCAGCATTTT
V: TRBV9; J: TRBJ2-7; size: .; D: .; CDR3: CASSVGGTASYEQYF; DNA: TGTGCCAGCAGCGTAGGGGGGACGGCTTCCTACGAGCAGTACTTC
V: TRBV7-9; J: TRBJ1-1; size: .; D: TRBD1; CDR3: CASSLASGGRAFF; DNA: TGTGCCAGCAGCTTAGCGTCAGGGGGCAGAGCTTTCTTT
V: TRBV30; J: TRBJ2-7; size: .; D: TRBD1; CDR3: CAWRRTGVPGQYF; DNA: TGTGCCTGGAGGCGGACAGGCGTCCCAGGGCAGTACTTC
V: TRBV3-1/TRBV3-2; J: TRBJ1-5; size: once; D: .; CDR3: CASSRTTGRNQPQHF; DNA: TGTGCCAGCAGCAGAACGACAGGCCGCAATCAGCCCCAGCATTTT
V: TRBV2; J: TRBJ1-1; size: .; D: .; CDR3: CASLGEFGTEAFF; DNA: TGTGCCAGCCTCGGGGAATTCGGGACTGAAGCTTTCTTT
V: TRBV4-1; J: TRBJ2-3; size: .; D: .; CDR3: CASSPRIDTDTQYF; DNA: TGCGCCAGCAGCCCCAGGATAGACACAGATACGCAGTATTTT
V: TRBV5-5; J: TRBJ1-2; size: .; D: .; CDR3: CASSLVRGASYGYTF; DNA: TGTGCCAGCAGCTTGGTTAGAGGGGCGAGCTATGGCTACACCTTC
V: TRBV7-2; J: TRBJ2-4; size: .; D: .; CDR3: CASSLAVQAKNIQYF; DNA: TGTGCCAGCAGCTTAGCTGTACAGGCCAAAAACATTCAGTACTTC
V: TRBV7-3; J: TRBJ2-1; size: .; D: TRBD2; CDR3: CASSLLAGGSYNEQFF; DNA: TGTGCCAGCAGCTTACTAGCGGGGGGGTCCTACAATGAGCAGTTCTTC
V: TRBV7-9; J: TRBJ1-1; size: once; D: .; CDR3: CASIGGGNTEAFF; DNA: TGTGCCAGCATCGGGGGCGGGAACACTGAAGCTTTCTTT
V: TRBV5-8; J: TRBJ1-3; size: .; D: .; CDR3: CASSLDFNSGNTIYF; DNA: TGTGCCAGCTCCTTGGACTTCAACTCTGGAAACACCATATATTTT
V: TRBV5-1; J: TRBJ2-7; size: .; D: .; CDR3: CASKASVTTEQYF; DNA: TGCGCCAGCAAGGCTAGCGTTACTACCGAGCAGTACTTC
V: TRBV6-5; J: TRBJ2-1; size: few; D: TRBD1; CDR3: CASSPDRRSGEQFF; DNA: TGTGCCAGCAGTCCGGACAGGAGGTCGGGTGAGCAGTTCTTC
V: TRBV5-4; J: TRBJ2-2; size: .; D: TRBD1; CDR3: CASSGTGNTGELFF; DNA: TGTGCCAGCAGCGGGACAGGCAACACCGGGGAGCTGTTTTTT
V: TRBV24-1; J: TRBJ2-1; size: .; D: TRBD1; CDR3: CATSDMDRGRRYEQFF; DNA: TGTGCCACCAGTGATATGGACAGGGGACGTCGTTATGAGCAGTTCTTC
V: TRBV7-9; J: TRBJ2-1; size: .; D: TRBD1; CDR3: CASSPGQGWIDEQFF; DNA: TGTGCCAGCAGCCCCGGACAGGGTTGGATAGATGAGCAGTTCTTC
V: TRBV28; J: TRBJ1-2; size: .; D: .; CDR3: CASSLPGSYGYTF; DNA: TGTGCCAGCAGTTTGCCGGGCAGCTATGGCTACACCTTC
V: TRBV2; J: TRBJ1-1; size: .; D: .; CDR3: CASRLGLWNTEAFF; DNA: TGTGCCAGCAGGCTGGGACTATGGAACACTGAAGCTTTCTTT
V: TRBV7-9; J: TRBJ1-2; size: .; D: TRBD1; CDR3: CASSIGQGYGYTF; DNA: TGTGCCAGCAGCATTGGACAGGGGTACGGCTACACCTTC
V: TRBV5-1; J: TRBJ1-2; size: few; D: TRBD1; CDR3: CASSWDSSLGYTF; DNA: TGCGCCAGCAGCTGGGACAGTTCTCTGGGCTACACCTTC
V: TRBV5-1; J: TRBJ1-6; size: .; D: TRBD1; CDR3: CASSSGQSVAPLHF; DNA: TGCGCCAGCAGCTCGGGACAGTCAGTCGCACCCCTCCACTTT
V: TRBV5-6; J: TRBJ2-2; size: .; D: TRBD2; CDR3: CASSLGPGLAGTGELFF; DNA: TGTGCCAGCAGCTTGGGGCCGGGACTAGCGGGGACCGGGGAGCTGTTTTTT
V: TRBV19; J: TRBJ1-5; size: once; D: TRBD1; CDR3: CASSTDRGPSNQPQHF; DNA: TGTGCCAGTAGCACTGACAGGGGCCCTAGCAATCAGCCCCAGCATTTT
V: TRBV3-1/TRBV3-2; J: TRBJ1-1; size: .; D: .; CDR3: CASSQVQTEAFF; DNA: TGTGCCAGCAGCCAGGTACAAACTGAAGCTTTCTTT